Below, 6 T cell receptor beta chains from the same sample are listed, as sequenced in a study of identical twins. TCRdb redid the calling of the 5' RACE reads with MiXCR, one entry per CDR3 protein. The sample consists of roughly 1.6 million distinct CDR3 sequences, around 29% of them appearing once. Sample: cord blood. Every receptor here comes from a newborn girl in good health.

The rearrangement links TRBV27 to TRBJ2-7; D uncertain. CDR1 is MNHEY, CDR2 SMNVEV, per germline (reference sequence). The V gene lost 4 bases and the J gene lost 3 bases, with 10 bases spanning the gap. This CDR3 is 13 amino acids long. CDR3 in DNA: TGTGCCAGCAGTTCAAGGAACGGCTACGAGCAGTACTTC. Amino acid sequence: CASSSRNGYEQYF.

This clonotype was seen a handful of times. This chain connects TRBV4-2 to TRBJ2-7, with TRBD2 matching over 9 bases. V trimming: 3 bases; J trimming: 7 bases; junction bases outside the gene matches: 7. Germline CDR1 LGHNA, CDR2 YNFKEQ. The CDR3 length is 14 residues. Here the CDR3 reads CASSQAGGQTEQYF. The CDR3 DNA is TGTGCCAGCAGCCAGGCGGGGGGGCAAACTGAGCAGTACTTC.

V and J are TRBV2 and TRBJ1-5; D unresolved. The CDR3 runs to 16 residues. Trimming stripped 0 bases from V and 1 base from J, with 10 bases between. Germline CDR1 reads SNHLY; CDR2 reads FYNNEI. Here the CDR3 DNA reads TGTGCCAGCAGTGAAGCGCTTCTGGGAAGCAATCAGCCCCAGCATTTT. It encodes CASSEALLGSNQPQHF.

The rearrangement links TRBV6-6 to TRBJ2-1, with 11 bases identical to TRBD2. Losses at the gene ends were 2 bases for V and 2 bases for J; bases not matched to a gene: 5. CDR1 and CDR2 (germline): MNHNY, SVGAGI (reference sequence). The CDR3 has 17 amino acids. CDR3 DNA sequence: TGTGCCAGCAGTTACAGCGAACTAGCGGGGGCCTACAATGAGCAGTTCTTC. Encoded protein: CASSYSELAGAYNEQFF.

This clonotype was counted between two and nine times. The chain has TRBV27 and TRBJ2-7; D is perhaps TRBD1 or TRBD2 (5 bases each). V dropped 5 bases and J dropped 2 bases, with 13 bases sitting between them. Germline V lookup: CDR1 MNHEY, CDR2 SMNVEV (reference sequence). This CDR3 region has 14 residues. The DNA of the CDR3 is TGTGCCAGCAGTGGTTGGGACCCAGCCTACGAGCAGTACTTC. It specifies CASSGWDPAYEQYF.

The V and J genes are TRBV4-3 and TRBJ2-7, with 8 positions matching TRBD2. With 0 bases clipped from V and 3 bases from J, the junction kept 4 bases outside the gene matches. Germline CDR1 is LGHNA and CDR2 is YSLEER. This CDR3 contains 15 residues. CDR3 region: CASSQDWAGGYEQYF. CDR3 in DNA: TGCGCCAGCAGCCAAGATTGGGCGGGAGGCTACGAGCAGTACTTC.